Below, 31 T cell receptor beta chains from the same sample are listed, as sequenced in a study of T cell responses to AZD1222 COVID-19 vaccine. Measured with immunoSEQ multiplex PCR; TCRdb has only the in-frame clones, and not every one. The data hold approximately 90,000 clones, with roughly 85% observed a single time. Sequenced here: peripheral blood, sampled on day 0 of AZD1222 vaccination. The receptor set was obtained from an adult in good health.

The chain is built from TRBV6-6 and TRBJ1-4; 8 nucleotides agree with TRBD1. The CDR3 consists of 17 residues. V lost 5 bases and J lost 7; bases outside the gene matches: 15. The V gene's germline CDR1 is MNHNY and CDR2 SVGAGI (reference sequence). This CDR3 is CASSLQRTGGVAEKLFF. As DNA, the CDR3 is TGTGCCAGCAGTCTACAGAGAACAGGGGGGGTTGCTGAAAAACTGTTTTTT.

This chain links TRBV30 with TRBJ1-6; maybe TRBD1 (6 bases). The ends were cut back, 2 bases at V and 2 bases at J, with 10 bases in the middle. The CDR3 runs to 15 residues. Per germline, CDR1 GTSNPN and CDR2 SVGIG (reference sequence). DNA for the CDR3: TGTGCCTGGAGTTCAACAGGGACCTATAATTCACCCCTCCACTTT. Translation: CAWSSTGTYNSPLHF. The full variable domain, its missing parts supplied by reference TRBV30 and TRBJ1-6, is SQTIHQWPATLVQPVGSPLSLECTVEGTSNPNLYWYRQAAGRGLQLLFYSVGIGQISSEVPQNLSASRPQDRQFILSSKKLLLSDSGFYLCAWSSTGTYNSPLHFGNGTRLTVT.

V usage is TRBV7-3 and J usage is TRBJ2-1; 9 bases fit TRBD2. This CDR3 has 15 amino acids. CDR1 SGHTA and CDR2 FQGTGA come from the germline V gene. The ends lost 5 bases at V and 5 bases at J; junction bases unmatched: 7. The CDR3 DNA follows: TGTGCCAGCAGCCAAACTAGCGGGTACAACAATGAGCAGTTCTTC. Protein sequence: CASSQTSGYNNEQFF.

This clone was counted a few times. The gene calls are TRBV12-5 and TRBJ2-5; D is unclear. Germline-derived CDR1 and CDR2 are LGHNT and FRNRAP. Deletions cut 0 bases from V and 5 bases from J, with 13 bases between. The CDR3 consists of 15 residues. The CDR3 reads CASGLVPPDWETQYF. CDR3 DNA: TGTGCTAGTGGTTTGGTTCCACCGGATTGGGAGACCCAGTACTTC.

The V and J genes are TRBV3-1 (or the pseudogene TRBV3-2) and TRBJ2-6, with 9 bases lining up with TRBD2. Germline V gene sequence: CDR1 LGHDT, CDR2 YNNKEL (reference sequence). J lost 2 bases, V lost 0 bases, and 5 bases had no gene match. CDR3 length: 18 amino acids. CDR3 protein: CASSQDGLAGPGANVLTF. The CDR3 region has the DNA TGTGCCAGCAGCCAAGATGGGCTAGCGGGGCCTGGGGCCAACGTCCTGACTTTC.

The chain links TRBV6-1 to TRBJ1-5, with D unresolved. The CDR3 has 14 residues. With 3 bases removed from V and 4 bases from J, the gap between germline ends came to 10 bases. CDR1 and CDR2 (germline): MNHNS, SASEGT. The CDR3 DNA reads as TGTGCCAGCAGTGACCAACCGGGGAATCAGCCCCAGCATTTT. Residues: CASSDQPGNQPQHF.

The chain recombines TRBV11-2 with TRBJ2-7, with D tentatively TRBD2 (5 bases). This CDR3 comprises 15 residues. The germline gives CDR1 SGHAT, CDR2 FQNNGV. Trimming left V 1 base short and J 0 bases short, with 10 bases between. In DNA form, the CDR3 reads TGTGCCAGCAGCTTAGGCGCGGGTACCTCCTACGAGCAGTACTTC. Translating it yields CASSLGAGTSYEQYF.

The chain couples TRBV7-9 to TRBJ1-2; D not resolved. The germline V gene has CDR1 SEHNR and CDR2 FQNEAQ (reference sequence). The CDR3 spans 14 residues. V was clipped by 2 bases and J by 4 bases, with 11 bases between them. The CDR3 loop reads CASSLPAGPYGYTF. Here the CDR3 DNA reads TGTGCCAGCAGCTTACCCGCAGGCCCCTATGGCTACACCTTC. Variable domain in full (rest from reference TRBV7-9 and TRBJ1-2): DTGVSQNPRHKITKRGQNVTFRCDPISEHNRLYWYRQTLGQGPEFLTYFQNEAQLEKSRLLSDRFSAERPKGSFSTLEIQRTEQGDSAMYLCASSLPAGPYGYTFGSGTRLTVV.

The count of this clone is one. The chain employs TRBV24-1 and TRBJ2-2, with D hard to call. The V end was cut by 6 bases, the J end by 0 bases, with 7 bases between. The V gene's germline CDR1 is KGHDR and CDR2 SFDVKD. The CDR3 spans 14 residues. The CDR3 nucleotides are TGTGCCACCAGTAGGAGTTCGAACACCGGGGAGCTGTTTTTT. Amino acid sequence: CATSRSSNTGELFF.

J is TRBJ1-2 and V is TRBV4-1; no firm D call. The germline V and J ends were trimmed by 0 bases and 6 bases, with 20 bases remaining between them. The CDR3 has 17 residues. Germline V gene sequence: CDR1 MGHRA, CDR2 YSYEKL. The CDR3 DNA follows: TGCGCCAGCAGCCAAGAGTTCGCCCAGCCCCGTAGAAATGGCTACACCTTC. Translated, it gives CASSQEFAQPRRNGYTF.

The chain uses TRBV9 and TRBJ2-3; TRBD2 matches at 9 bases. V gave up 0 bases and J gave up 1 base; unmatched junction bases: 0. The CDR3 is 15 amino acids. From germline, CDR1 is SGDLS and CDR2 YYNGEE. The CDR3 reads CASSVGTSGTDTQYF. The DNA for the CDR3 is TGTGCCAGCAGCGTAGGGACTAGCGGCACAGATACGCAGTATTTT.

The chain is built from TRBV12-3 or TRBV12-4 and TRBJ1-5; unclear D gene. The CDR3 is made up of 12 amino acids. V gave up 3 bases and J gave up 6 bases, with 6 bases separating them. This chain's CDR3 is CASSFEAQPQHF. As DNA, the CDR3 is TGTGCCAGCAGTTTCGAGGCTCAGCCCCAGCATTTT.

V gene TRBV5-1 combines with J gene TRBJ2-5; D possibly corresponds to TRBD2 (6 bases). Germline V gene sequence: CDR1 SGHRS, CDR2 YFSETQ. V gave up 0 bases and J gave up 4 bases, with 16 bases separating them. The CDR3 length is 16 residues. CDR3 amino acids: CASSLVPGVGGETQYF. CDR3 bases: TGCGCCAGCAGCTTGGTCCCGGGGGTCGGGGGAGAGACCCAGTACTTC. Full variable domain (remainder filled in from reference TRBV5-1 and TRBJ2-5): KAGVTQTPRYLIKTRGQQVTLSCSPISGHRSVSWYQQTPGQGLQFLFEYFSETQRNKGNFPGRFSGRQFSNSRSEMNVSTLELGDSALYLCASSLVPGVGGETQYFGPGTRLLVL.

The chain's CDR3 is CASSLGGSSYNEQFF. The CDR3 bases are TGTGCCAGCAGTTTAGGGGGAAGCTCCTACAATGAGCAGTTCTTC. The V and J genes are TRBV28 and TRBJ2-1; D possibly matches TRBD1 or TRBD2 (5 bases each). V was trimmed by 2 bases and J by 0 bases, leaving 8 bases between them. Germline CDR1 and CDR2: MDHEN and SYDVKM. This CDR3 comprises 15 residues.

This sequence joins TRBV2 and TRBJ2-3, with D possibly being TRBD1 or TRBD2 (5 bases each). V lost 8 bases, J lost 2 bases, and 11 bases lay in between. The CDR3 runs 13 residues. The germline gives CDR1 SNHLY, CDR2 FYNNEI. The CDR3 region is CASLGDHTDTQYF. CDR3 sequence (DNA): TGTGCCAGCCTTGGGGACCACACAGATACGCAGTATTTT.

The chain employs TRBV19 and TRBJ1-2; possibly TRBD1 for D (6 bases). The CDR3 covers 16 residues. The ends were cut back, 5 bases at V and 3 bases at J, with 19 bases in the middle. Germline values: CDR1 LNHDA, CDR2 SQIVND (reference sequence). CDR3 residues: CASSRHRRGRDYGYTF. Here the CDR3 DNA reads TGTGCCAGTAGTCGACATCGCCGGGGGCGCGACTATGGCTACACCTTC.

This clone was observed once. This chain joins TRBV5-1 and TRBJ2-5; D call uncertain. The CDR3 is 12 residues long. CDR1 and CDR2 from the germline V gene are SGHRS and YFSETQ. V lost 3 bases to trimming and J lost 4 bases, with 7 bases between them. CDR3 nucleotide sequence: TGCGCCAGCAGCTCGGACGGAGAGACCCAGTACTTC. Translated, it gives CASSSDGETQYF.

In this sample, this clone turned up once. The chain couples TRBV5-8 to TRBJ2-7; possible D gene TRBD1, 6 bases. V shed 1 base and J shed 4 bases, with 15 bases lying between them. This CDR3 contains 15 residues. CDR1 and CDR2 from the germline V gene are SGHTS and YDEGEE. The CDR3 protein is CASSLYMGALYEQYF. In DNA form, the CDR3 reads TGTGCCAGCAGCTTGTATATGGGGGCTTTATACGAGCAGTACTTC.

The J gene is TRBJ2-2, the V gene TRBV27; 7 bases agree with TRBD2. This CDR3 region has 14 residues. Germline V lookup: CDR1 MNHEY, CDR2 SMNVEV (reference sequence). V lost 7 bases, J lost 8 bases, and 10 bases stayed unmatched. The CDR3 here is CASTLDPGRGELFF. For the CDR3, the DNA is TGTGCCAGCACCCTTGACCCCGGGAGGGGGGAGCTGTTTTTT.

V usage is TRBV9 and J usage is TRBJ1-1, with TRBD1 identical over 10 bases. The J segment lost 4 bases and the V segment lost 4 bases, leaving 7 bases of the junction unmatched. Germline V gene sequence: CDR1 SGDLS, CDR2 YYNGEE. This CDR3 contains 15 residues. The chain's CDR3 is CASSKMDRGVTEAFF. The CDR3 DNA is TGTGCCAGCAGCAAAATGGACAGGGGGGTCACTGAAGCTTTCTTT.

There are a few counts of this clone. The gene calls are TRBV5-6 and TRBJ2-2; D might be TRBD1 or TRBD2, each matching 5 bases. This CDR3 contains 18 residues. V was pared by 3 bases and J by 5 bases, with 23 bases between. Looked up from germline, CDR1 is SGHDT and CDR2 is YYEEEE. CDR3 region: CASSSRRLRGTGTGELFF. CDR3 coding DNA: TGTGCCAGCAGCTCGCGGCGCCTTAGAGGGACCGGAACCGGGGAGCTGTTTTTT.

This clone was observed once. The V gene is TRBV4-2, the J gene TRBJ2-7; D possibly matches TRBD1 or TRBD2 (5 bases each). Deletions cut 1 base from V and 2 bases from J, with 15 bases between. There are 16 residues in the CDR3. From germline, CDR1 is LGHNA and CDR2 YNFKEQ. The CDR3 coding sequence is TGTGCCAGCAGCCAAGCGATTGGGACCGCAACCTACGAGCAGTACTTC. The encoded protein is CASSQAIGTATYEQYF.

CDR3 nucleotide sequence: TGTGCCAGCAGTGCACAGGGGGCCGATGGCTACACCTTC. It specifies CASSAQGADGYTF. The chain couples TRBV2 to TRBJ1-2, with 9 nucleotides matching TRBD1. V shed 4 bases, J shed 6 bases, and the junction held 3 bases outside the gene matches. This CDR3 has 13 amino acids. Germline CDR1 is SNHLY and CDR2 is FYNNEI.

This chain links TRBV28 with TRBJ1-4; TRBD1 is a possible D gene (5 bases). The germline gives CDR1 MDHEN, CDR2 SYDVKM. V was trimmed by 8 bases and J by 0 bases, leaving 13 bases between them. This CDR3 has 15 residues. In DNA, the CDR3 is TGTGCCAGCCTTTCTACGGGGGCAACTAATGAAAAACTGTTTTTT. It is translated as CASLSTGATNEKLFF.

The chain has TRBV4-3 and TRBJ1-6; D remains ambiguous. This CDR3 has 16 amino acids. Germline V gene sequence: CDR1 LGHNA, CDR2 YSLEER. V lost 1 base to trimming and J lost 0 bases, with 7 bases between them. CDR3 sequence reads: CASSQGASSYNSPLHF. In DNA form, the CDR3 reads TGCGCCAGCAGCCAAGGGGCGAGCTCCTATAATTCACCCCTCCACTTT.

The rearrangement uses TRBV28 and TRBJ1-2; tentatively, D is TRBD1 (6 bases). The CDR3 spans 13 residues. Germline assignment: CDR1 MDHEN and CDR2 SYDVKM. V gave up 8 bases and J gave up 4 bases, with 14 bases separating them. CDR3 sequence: CASLNRVSYGYTF. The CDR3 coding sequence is TGTGCCAGCCTAAACAGGGTTTCCTATGGCTACACCTTC.

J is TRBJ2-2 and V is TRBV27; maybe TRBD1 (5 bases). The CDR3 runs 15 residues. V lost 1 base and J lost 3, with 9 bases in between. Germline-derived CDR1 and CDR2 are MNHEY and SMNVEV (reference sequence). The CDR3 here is CASSLLGAYTGELFF. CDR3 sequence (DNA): TGTGCCAGCAGTTTATTAGGGGCCTACACCGGGGAGCTGTTTTTT.

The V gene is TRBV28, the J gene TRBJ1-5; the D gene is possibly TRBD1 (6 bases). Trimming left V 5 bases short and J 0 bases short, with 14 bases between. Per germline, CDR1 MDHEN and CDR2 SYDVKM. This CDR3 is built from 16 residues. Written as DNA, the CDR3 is TGTGCCAGCAGTCTGGACAGATCCTATAGCAATCAGCCCCAGCATTTT. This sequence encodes CASSLDRSYSNQPQHF. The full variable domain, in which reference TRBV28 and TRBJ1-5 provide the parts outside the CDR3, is DVKVTQSSRYLVKRTGEKVFLECVQDMDHENMFWYRQDPGLGLRLIYFSYDVKMKEKGDIPEGYSVSREKKERFSLILESASTNQTSMYLCASSLDRSYSNQPQHFGDGTRLSIL.

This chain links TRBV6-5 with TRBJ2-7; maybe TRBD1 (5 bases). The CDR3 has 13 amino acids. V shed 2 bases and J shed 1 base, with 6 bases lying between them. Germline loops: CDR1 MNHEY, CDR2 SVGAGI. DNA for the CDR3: TGTGCCAGCAGTTACGACAGATCCTACGAGCAGTACTTC. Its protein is CASSYDRSYEQYF.

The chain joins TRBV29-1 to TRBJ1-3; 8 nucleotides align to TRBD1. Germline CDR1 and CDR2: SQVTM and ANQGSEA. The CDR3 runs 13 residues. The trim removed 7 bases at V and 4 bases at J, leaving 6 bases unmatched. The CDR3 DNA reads TGCAGCGCCGAGACAGGGGTAGGAAACACCATATATTTT. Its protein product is CSAETGVGNTIYF.

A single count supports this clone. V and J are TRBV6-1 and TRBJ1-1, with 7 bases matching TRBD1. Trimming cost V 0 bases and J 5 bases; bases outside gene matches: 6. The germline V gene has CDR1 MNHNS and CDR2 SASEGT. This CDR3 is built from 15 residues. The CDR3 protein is CASSEAIGQVTEAFF. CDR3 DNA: TGTGCCAGCAGTGAAGCCATAGGACAGGTGACTGAAGCTTTCTTT.